These T cell receptor beta chains were read from a single sample in a study of CXCR3-negative and CXCR3-positive naive CD8 T cells. For each CDR3 protein, TCRdb gives one entry from its re-call of the 5' RACE reads, without DNA. In total, the table holds tens of thousands of distinct CDR3 sequences. The sample consisted of memory CD8+ T cells from blood. The receptors were sampled from a human donor in good health. Some clones in this sample may be carry-over from other donors' samples. Both conserved end residues are part of each CDR3. Where a row states a size, it is once, few, many or the class of an expanded clone; other rows omit it.

>TRBV10-3|-|TRBJ1-5
CAISEGQAGSNQPQHF
>TRBV19|-|TRBJ2-1
CASSIGDGYNEQFF
>TRBV3-1|medium-sized|TRBJ1-5
CASSQDLRNNQPQHF
>TRBV28|-|TRBJ2-6
CASSLAWSGPSGANVLTF
>TRBV28|-|TRBJ2-7
CASSLIRDEQYF
>TRBV29-1|-|TRBJ1-2
CSVEDWESNYGYTF
>TRBV6-2/TRBV6-3|-|TRBJ2-1
CASSLVSHEQFF
>TRBV29-1|-|TRBJ1-3
CSVELWGNTGNTIYF
>TRBV7-3|-|TRBJ2-1
CASSYTPGAHNEQFF
>TRBV6-6|-|TRBJ1-2
CASSPTGWGNGYTF
>TRBV14|-|TRBJ2-5
CASSQDRFEPVETQYF
>TRBV29-1|-|TRBJ1-2
CSVVSYYGYTF
>TRBV7-9|-|TRBJ2-1
CASSSLAGEDNEQFF
>TRBV9|-|TRBJ2-7
CASSETGGAYEQYF
>TRBV20-1|-|TRBJ2-3
CSARESRVASTDTQYF
>TRBV29-1|-|TRBJ2-7
CSVEGGPYEQYF
>TRBV9|-|TRBJ2-1
CASSVEGEQFF
>TRBV5-1|-|TRBJ1-2
CASSPGTQLWSYTF
>TRBV7-7|-|TRBJ2-3
CASSLGQGTDTQYF
>TRBV29-1|-|TRBJ2-7
CSVELSGGDPYEQYF
>TRBV7-9|-|TRBJ2-1
CASSLEGSEQFF
>TRBV7-9|-|TRBJ2-1
CASSWVGEQFF
>TRBV7-3|-|TRBJ2-6
CASSATGGTGANVLTF
>TRBV4-1|-|TRBJ2-7
CASSQGWGSEQYF
>TRBV7-3|-|TRBJ2-3
CASSPAGEWDTQYF
>TRBV7-9|-|TRBJ2-6
CASIPPTVSSGANVLTF
>TRBV29-1|-|TRBJ2-2
CSVELAGGSNTGELFF
>TRBV7-9|-|TRBJ2-5
CASSSRQRERETQYF
>TRBV6-6|-|TRBJ2-5
CASGGWQETQYF
>TRBV13|-|TRBJ2-5
CASCPGTASGETQYF
>TRBV29-1|-|TRBJ2-5
CSVVDSLVFQETQYF
>TRBV6-4|-|TRBJ2-3
CASSDEGHTDTQYF
>TRBV6-5|-|TRBJ2-2
CASSYVAGPGELFF
>TRBV7-6|-|TRBJ2-1
CASSLWGGGDEQFF
>TRBV7-9|-|TRBJ1-2
CASSVGDYGYTF
>TRBV29-1|-|TRBJ2-7
CSGVKDYEQYF
>TRBV21-1|-|TRBJ1-3
CASSTSRPGPRGNTIYF
>TRBV7-8|-|TRBJ2-3
CASSLPIGLADADTQYF
>TRBV29-1|-|TRBJ2-7
CSVRGGQLGNEQYF
>TRBV2|-|TRBJ2-3
CASSPSSGVTDTQYF
>TRBV6-5|-|TRBJ2-7
CASSLLGTGKSRYEQYF
>TRBV9|-|TRBJ2-3
CASSVGGRAASETQYF
>TRBV4-2|-|TRBJ2-1
CASSQDMEESSYNEQFF
>TRBV7-9|-|TRBJ2-1
CASSLGATDQFF
>TRBV29-1|-|TRBJ2-2
CSVVTSNTGELFF
>TRBV18|-|TRBJ1-5
CASSPGQGAFDQPQHF
>TRBV29-1|-|TRBJ2-5
CSLTSGGETQYF
>TRBV19|-|TRBJ2-7
CASSIGRDSYEQYF
>TRBV6-6|-|TRBJ2-7
CASSPDYEQYF
>TRBV7-9|-|TRBJ2-7
CASSSTGTPVSYEQYF
>TRBV28|-|TRBJ2-1
CASSLPRDTSGTEQFF
>TRBV29-1|-|TRBJ1-4
CSVPINEKLFF
>TRBV4-1|-|TRBJ1-2
CASSQGRVLNYGYTF